The text below deals with one TCR beta chain. Primed by a sample-barcoded 5' primer and a J-beta primer mix, a second PCR proceeded for about 6 to 12 cycles. Every sample gave at least 2.5 million paired-end reads containing CDR3. MiXCR was run by TCRdb on the 5' RACE reads, yielding one entry per CDR3 protein. The data hold about 2 million distinct CDR3 sequences, with about 50% observed a single time. The data belong to a study of blood T cells in healthy people across ages. Study background: For every two T cells, template switching captured about one barcoded beta molecule.

CDR3 length: 16 residues. CDR1 is SGHVS, CDR2 FNYEAQ, per germline. The V gene end was trimmed by 2 bases and the J gene end by 2 bases; junction bases not matched to a gene: 6. Material for sequencing was blood. This chain uses TRBV7-6 with TRBJ2-3; 8 nucleotides match TRBD2. This TCR derives from a woman between 40 and 55 years old in good health. DNA of the CDR3: TGTGCCAGCAGCTTACGGGTAGCGGGGTACACAGATACGCAGTATTTT. Amino acids: CASSLRVAGYTDTQYF. Using reference TRBV7-6 and TRBJ2-3 for the parts outside the CDR3, the full variable domain is GAGVSQSPRYKVTKRGQDVALRCDPISGHVSLYWYRQALGQGPEFLTYFNYEAQQDKSGLPNDRFSAERPEGSISTLTIQRTEQRDSAMYRCASSLRVAGYTDTQYFGPGTRLTVL.